These T cell receptor beta chains were read from a single sample in a study of CD8 T cells in Susac syndrome. A single record per CDR3 protein comes from TCRdb applying MiXCR to the immunoSEQ multiplex PCR reads. Of about 19,000 distinct CDR3 sequences in the sample, roughly 96% are singletons; the top ten hold roughly 0.2%. The material sequenced was CD8+ T cells from PBMCs. These receptors were taken from a human donor in good health. Each CDR3 is given with its conserved first and last residue. D genes are given only for firm matches. Rows give clone size only sometimes, using once, few, many, or a class for an expanded clone.

size | J | V | D | CDR3 | DNA
. | TRBJ1-1 | TRBV29-1 | . | CSVEIGLENTEAFF | TGCAGCGTTGAAATAGGGTTAGAGAACACTGAAGCTTTCTTT
. | TRBJ2-5 | TRBV4-1 | . | CASSQEGLEETQYF | TGCGCCAGCAGCCAAGAAGGGCTAGAGGAGACCCAGTACTTC
. | TRBJ2-1 | TRBV25-1 | TRBD2 | CASDSGHNEQFF | TGTGCCAGCGATAGCGGGCACAATGAGCAGTTCTTC
. | TRBJ1-3 | TRBV9 | . | CASSPRVLPITIYF | TGTGCCAGCAGCCCTCGGGTCCTGCCGATCACCATATATTTT
. | TRBJ2-3 | TRBV5-4 | . | CATHREATDTQYF | TGTGCCACTCACCGAGAGGCGACAGATACGCAGTATTTT
. | TRBJ2-1 | TRBV27 | . | CASSPRGWLLWDEQFF | TGTGCCAGCAGCCCAAGGGGCTGGCTCTTGTGGGATGAGCAGTTCTTC
. | TRBJ2-1 | TRBV7-9 | . | CASTSGVLRNEQFF | TGTGCCAGCACCTCAGGCGTACTAAGGAATGAGCAGTTCTTC
. | TRBJ2-1 | TRBV28 | TRBD1 | CASSSPGQVGPEQFF | TGTGCCAGCAGTTCTCCGGGACAGGTGGGCCCCGAGCAGTTCTTC
once | TRBJ2-7 | TRBV27 | . | CASSFEGSTYEQYF | TGTGCCAGCAGTTTTGAGGGCAGCACCTACGAGCAGTACTTC
. | TRBJ2-7 | TRBV28 | TRBD2 | CASRIQREGLEQYF | TGTGCCAGCAGGATACAGCGGGAGGGCCTAGAGCAGTACTTC
once | TRBJ2-1 | TRBV12-3/TRBV12-4 | . | CASSWGTSIYSYNEQFF | TGTGCCAGCAGTTGGGGGACATCAATTTACTCCTACAATGAGCAGTTCTTC
. | TRBJ2-1 | TRBV13 | . | CASSLTFIGNNEQFF | TGTGCCAGCAGCCTAACCTTTATCGGGAACAATGAGCAGTTCTTC
. | TRBJ2-2 | TRBV10-3 | . | CAISARSDTGELFF | TGTGCCATCAGTGCTAGGAGCGACACCGGGGAGCTGTTTTTT
. | TRBJ2-1 | TRBV20-1 | TRBD2 | CSARGGAPDINEQFF | TGCAGTGCTAGGGGAGGGGCCCCCGACATCAATGAGCAGTTCTTC
. | TRBJ2-7 | TRBV5-5 | TRBD1 | CASSPLVQGASYEQYF | TGTGCCAGCAGCCCGTTGGTTCAGGGGGCTTCCTACGAGCAGTACTTC
. | TRBJ2-7 | TRBV29-1 | TRBD2 | CSARQRDYSYEQYF | TGCAGCGCCAGACAGCGGGACTACTCCTACGAGCAGTACTTC
. | TRBJ2-1 | TRBV3-1 | . | CASSQDWDFDNEQFF | TGTGCCAGCAGCCAAGATTGGGACTTCGACAATGAGCAGTTCTTC
. | TRBJ2-7 | TRBV7-6 | . | CASSPGEVYEQYF | TGTGCCAGCAGCCCTGGGGAGGTCTACGAGCAGTACTTC
. | TRBJ1-2 | TRBV27 | . | CASSLGAGLNYGYTF | TGTGCCAGCAGTTTAGGGGCAGGGCTAAACTATGGCTACACCTTC
. | TRBJ2-3 | TRBV7-6 | . | CASSLAASAREDTQYF | TGTGCCAGCAGCTTAGCCGCTAGCGCCAGGGAAGATACGCAGTATTTT
. | TRBJ2-4 | TRBV5-6 | TRBD2 | CASSFQGLAGGLGIQYF | TGTGCCAGCAGCTTCCAAGGACTAGCGGGAGGTCTCGGCATTCAGTACTTC
. | TRBJ2-5 | TRBV29-1 | TRBD2 | CSVEPRSWAGESRETQYF | TGCAGCGTTGAACCTCGATCATGGGCGGGAGAGTCACGCGAGACCCAGTACTTC
. | TRBJ2-1 | TRBV20-1 | . | CSARDIQGSYNEQFF | TGCAGTGCTAGAGATATCCAGGGCTCCTACAATGAGCAGTTCTTC
. | TRBJ2-7 | TRBV6-2/TRBV6-3 | . | CASRDMDFYEQYF | TGTGCCAGCAGGGACATGGACTTCTACGAGCAGTACTTC
. | TRBJ1-1 | TRBV11-2 | . | CASSLGGAGLRTEAFF | TGTGCCAGCAGCTTAGGTGGGGCTGGACTAAGGACTGAAGCTTTCTTT
. | TRBJ2-1 | TRBV5-6 | TRBD1 | CASSFRDRVDEQFF | TGTGCCAGCAGCTTCCGGGACAGGGTAGATGAGCAGTTCTTC
. | TRBJ1-2 | TRBV28 | TRBD1 | CASRTPGQGIDGYTF | TGTGCCAGCAGGACGCCCGGACAGGGGATCGATGGCTACACCTTC
once | TRBJ2-1 | TRBV7-9 | TRBD2 | CASSLESGGVNNEQFF | TGTGCCAGCAGCTTAGAATCGGGAGGAGTAAACAATGAGCAGTTCTTC
. | TRBJ2-3 | TRBV30 | . | CAWSVGSWRTDTQYF | TGTGCCTGGAGTGTTGGTAGCTGGAGGACAGATACGCAGTATTTT
. | TRBJ2-7 | TRBV4-2 | TRBD1 | CASSQIGTGPYEQYF | TGTGCCAGCAGCCAAATCGGGACAGGGCCCTACGAGCAGTACTTC
. | TRBJ2-3 | TRBV5-6 | TRBD2 | CASSPPGGGRLATDTQYF | TGTGCCAGCAGCCCTCCGGGGGGAGGCCGCCTCGCCACAGATACGCAGTATTTT
. | TRBJ2-3 | TRBV28 | TRBD2 | CASSLHNGLAGVADTQYF | TGTGCCAGCAGTTTACATAACGGACTAGCGGGAGTTGCAGATACGCAGTATTTT
. | TRBJ2-2 | TRBV29-1 | TRBD2 | CSVEVLAGGATGELFF | TGCAGCGTTGAGGTTCTAGCGGGAGGTGCCACCGGGGAGCTGTTTTTT
once | TRBJ1-5 | TRBV7-2 | . | CASSLEFSYQPQHF | TGTGCCAGCAGCTTAGAGTTCTCCTATCAGCCCCAGCATTTT
. | TRBJ1-2 | TRBV29-1 | . | CSVGPDFNYGYTF | TGCAGCGTTGGTCCGGACTTTAACTATGGCTACACCTTC
. | TRBJ2-7 | TRBV4-1 | TRBD2 | CASSQEKAGDGSYEQYF | TGCGCCAGCAGCCAAGAGAAGGCGGGAGATGGCTCCTACGAGCAGTACTTC
. | TRBJ2-1 | TRBV7-8 | TRBD2 | CASSNGLAGYNEQFF | TGTGCCAGCAGCAACGGACTAGCGGGATACAATGAGCAGTTCTTC
. | TRBJ1-5 | TRBV3-1 | TRBD1 | CASRPTGVEGQPQHF | TGTGCCAGCAGACCTACAGGGGTGGAGGGGCAGCCCCAGCATTTT
. | TRBJ2-1 | TRBV4-1 | TRBD2 | CASSQEVLAGDNNEQFF | TGCGCCAGCAGCCAAGAAGTTCTAGCGGGAGACAACAATGAGCAGTTCTTC
once | TRBJ1-1 | TRBV6-4 | . | CASSEKEDTEAFF | TGTGCCAGCAGTGAGAAGGAGGACACTGAAGCTTTCTTT
. | TRBJ2-3 | TRBV29-1 | TRBD2 | CSVAVRLAVLDTQYF | TGCAGCGTTGCAGTGCGACTAGCGGTCCTAGATACGCAGTATTTT